The rows below give T cell receptor beta chains drawn from one sample of a study of naive and memory T cell subsets. MiXCR, applied by TCRdb to the UMI-ligation and nested PCR reads, yields one record per CDR3 protein. The table shows 150,000 or so distinct CDR3 sequences, with under 25% occurring only once. Material: naive CD4+ T cells from blood. The receptors were sampled from a human donor in good health. The CDR3 runs from the conserved cysteine through the conserved F or W. A D gene is named only where the DNA matches it firmly. Some rows have no size entry. The others give once, few or many, or a class for an expanded clone.

clone_size: NA
j_call: TRBJ1-5
v_call: TRBV12-3/TRBV12-4
d_call: NA
cdr3_nt: TGTGCCAGCAGGGAAACAGGGTTTGGGCCCCAGCATTTT
cdr3_aa: CASRETGFGPQHF

clone_size: NA
j_call: TRBJ1-5
v_call: TRBV12-3/TRBV12-4
d_call: NA
cdr3_nt: TGTGCCAGCAGTTTACGGCAGGGTCGTAGGGGCAATCAGCCCCAGCATTTT
cdr3_aa: CASSLRQGRRGNQPQHF

clone_size: many
j_call: TRBJ2-7
v_call: TRBV29-1
d_call: NA
cdr3_nt: TGCAGCGTTTGGGCCGACTCCTACGAGCAGTACTTC
cdr3_aa: CSVWADSYEQYF

clone_size: NA
j_call: TRBJ2-7
v_call: TRBV6-2/TRBV6-3
d_call: TRBD2
cdr3_nt: TGTGCCAGCAGTTACCCTCGGACTAGCGGGAGTGAGCAGTACTTC
cdr3_aa: CASSYPRTSGSEQYF

clone_size: NA
j_call: TRBJ2-1
v_call: TRBV6-1
d_call: TRBD2
cdr3_nt: TGTGCCAGCACGACCAGGCTAGCGGGAAACAATGAGCAGTTCTTC
cdr3_aa: CASTTRLAGNNEQFF

clone_size: few
j_call: TRBJ2-3
v_call: TRBV20-1
d_call: TRBD2
cdr3_nt: TGCAGTGCTAGTTCCCTAGCGGGAGGGGGACCCACAGATACGCAGTATTTT
cdr3_aa: CSASSLAGGGPTDTQYF

clone_size: once
j_call: TRBJ1-1
v_call: TRBV13
d_call: NA
cdr3_nt: TGTGCCAGCAGCTCCCGTCACAGGAACACTGAAGCTTTCTTT
cdr3_aa: CASSSRHRNTEAFF

clone_size: NA
j_call: TRBJ2-5
v_call: TRBV11-3
d_call: NA
cdr3_nt: TGTGCCAGCAGCTTAGGTCTGGAAGAGACCCAGTACTTC
cdr3_aa: CASSLGLEETQYF

clone_size: few
j_call: TRBJ2-3
v_call: TRBV28
d_call: TRBD1
cdr3_nt: TGTGCCAGCAGTCCCGAGGGACAGGGGCTCGCAGATACGCAGTATTTT
cdr3_aa: CASSPEGQGLADTQYF

clone_size: NA
j_call: TRBJ2-4
v_call: TRBV6-5
d_call: NA
cdr3_nt: TGTGCCAGCAGTTATCCAGGGGCCAAAAACATTCAGTACTTC
cdr3_aa: CASSYPGAKNIQYF

clone_size: NA
j_call: TRBJ2-5
v_call: TRBV19
d_call: NA
cdr3_nt: TGTGCCAGTAGTATCTCGAATCAAGAGACCCAGTACTTC
cdr3_aa: CASSISNQETQYF

clone_size: NA
j_call: TRBJ2-7
v_call: TRBV9
d_call: TRBD2
cdr3_nt: TGTGCCAGCAGCGTAGGGGTCCGGACTAGAAGCGGATCCTACGAGCAGTACTTC
cdr3_aa: CASSVGVRTRSGSYEQYF

clone_size: NA
j_call: TRBJ1-4
v_call: TRBV3-1
d_call: NA
cdr3_nt: TGTGCCAGCAGCCAAGGGGAGACAGGATACAATGAAAAACTGTTTTTT
cdr3_aa: CASSQGETGYNEKLFF

clone_size: NA
j_call: TRBJ1-5
v_call: TRBV11-2
d_call: NA
cdr3_nt: TGTGCCAGCAGCTCAGATGATTATAGCAATCAGCCCCAGCATTTT
cdr3_aa: CASSSDDYSNQPQHF

clone_size: NA
j_call: TRBJ2-5
v_call: TRBV12-3/TRBV12-4
d_call: TRBD1
cdr3_nt: TGTGCCAGCAGTTTGAGGGCAGGGGGCGAGACCCAGTACTTC
cdr3_aa: CASSLRAGGETQYF

clone_size: NA
j_call: TRBJ2-2
v_call: TRBV5-1
d_call: TRBD1
cdr3_nt: TGCGCCAGCAGCCTGGGACAGACAGAGACCGGGGAGCTGTTTTTT
cdr3_aa: CASSLGQTETGELFF

clone_size: NA
j_call: TRBJ2-1
v_call: TRBV5-1
d_call: NA
cdr3_nt: TGCGCCAGCAGCTTGCATGGTGAGCAGTTCTTC
cdr3_aa: CASSLHGEQFF

clone_size: many
j_call: TRBJ2-2
v_call: TRBV7-2
d_call: NA
cdr3_nt: TGTGCCAGCAGCCGATACACCGGGGAGCTGTTTTTT
cdr3_aa: CASSRYTGELFF

clone_size: NA
j_call: TRBJ2-2
v_call: TRBV5-1
d_call: NA
cdr3_nt: TGCGCCAGCAGCTCCAGGGGTCGCGGAGACGGGGAGCTGTTTTTT
cdr3_aa: CASSSRGRGDGELFF

clone_size: NA
j_call: TRBJ2-2
v_call: TRBV5-1
d_call: NA
cdr3_nt: TGCGCCAGCAGCGCGAATGGGGGGAACACCGGGGAGCTGTTTTTT
cdr3_aa: CASSANGGNTGELFF

clone_size: NA
j_call: TRBJ2-3
v_call: TRBV18
d_call: NA
cdr3_nt: TGTGCCAGCTCACCCTCGGGGCTGGATGGTACAGATACGCAGTATTTT
cdr3_aa: CASSPSGLDGTDTQYF

clone_size: few
j_call: TRBJ1-5
v_call: TRBV10-2
d_call: NA
cdr3_nt: TGCGCCAGCAGTTTCAGGGTCGGTCAGCCCCAGCATTTT
cdr3_aa: CASSFRVGQPQHF

clone_size: NA
j_call: TRBJ2-7
v_call: TRBV19
d_call: NA
cdr3_nt: TGTGCCAGTAGTACGCCCAATCAGGCCTACGAGCAGTACTTC
cdr3_aa: CASSTPNQAYEQYF

clone_size: once
j_call: TRBJ2-5
v_call: TRBV5-1
d_call: NA
cdr3_nt: TGCGCCAGCAGCTCGGGTAGTGGGACAACCGAAACCCAGTACTTC
cdr3_aa: CASSSGSGTTETQYF

clone_size: few
j_call: TRBJ2-7
v_call: TRBV3-1
d_call: NA
cdr3_nt: TGTGCCAGCAGTTTTCGAAAAACCTACGAGCAGTACTTC
cdr3_aa: CASSFRKTYEQYF

clone_size: NA
j_call: TRBJ2-5
v_call: TRBV5-1
d_call: NA
cdr3_nt: TGCGCCAGCAGCTCGGCGTACCAAGAGACCCAGTACTTC
cdr3_aa: CASSSAYQETQYF

clone_size: NA
j_call: TRBJ1-1
v_call: TRBV29-1
d_call: NA
cdr3_nt: TGCAGCGTTGAAAGACGGGCGAACACTGAAGCTTTCTTT
cdr3_aa: CSVERRANTEAFF

clone_size: NA
j_call: TRBJ2-5
v_call: TRBV29-1
d_call: TRBD2
cdr3_nt: TGCAGCGTCCTAGGAGCGGGAGGAGAGACCCAGTACTTC
cdr3_aa: CSVLGAGGETQYF

clone_size: few
j_call: TRBJ1-1
v_call: TRBV11-2
d_call: TRBD1
cdr3_nt: TGTGCCAGCAGCTTAGGAGGGACAGGGGGAGTAATAGCTTTCTTT
cdr3_aa: CASSLGGTGGVIAFF

clone_size: NA
j_call: TRBJ2-1
v_call: TRBV14
d_call: NA
cdr3_nt: TGTGCCAGTGAGCCCCCGGGCAGACTCCCCTACAATGAGCAGTTCTTC
cdr3_aa: CASEPPGRLPYNEQFF